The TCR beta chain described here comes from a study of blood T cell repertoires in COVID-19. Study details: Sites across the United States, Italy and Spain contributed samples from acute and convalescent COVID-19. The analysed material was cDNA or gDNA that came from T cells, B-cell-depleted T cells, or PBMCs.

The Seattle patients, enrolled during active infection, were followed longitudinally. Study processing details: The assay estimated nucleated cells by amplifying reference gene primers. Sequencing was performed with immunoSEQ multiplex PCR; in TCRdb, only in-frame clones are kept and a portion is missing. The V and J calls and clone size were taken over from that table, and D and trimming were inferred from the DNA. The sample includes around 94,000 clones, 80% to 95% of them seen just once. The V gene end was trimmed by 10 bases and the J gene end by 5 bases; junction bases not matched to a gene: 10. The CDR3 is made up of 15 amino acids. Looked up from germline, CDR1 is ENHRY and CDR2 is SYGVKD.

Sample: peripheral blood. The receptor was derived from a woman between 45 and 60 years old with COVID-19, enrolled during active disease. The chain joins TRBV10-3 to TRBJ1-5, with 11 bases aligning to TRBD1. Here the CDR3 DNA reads TGTGCCACCACCGGGACAGGGGGAGGCGATCAGCCCCAGCATTTT. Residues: CATTGTGGGDQPQHF.